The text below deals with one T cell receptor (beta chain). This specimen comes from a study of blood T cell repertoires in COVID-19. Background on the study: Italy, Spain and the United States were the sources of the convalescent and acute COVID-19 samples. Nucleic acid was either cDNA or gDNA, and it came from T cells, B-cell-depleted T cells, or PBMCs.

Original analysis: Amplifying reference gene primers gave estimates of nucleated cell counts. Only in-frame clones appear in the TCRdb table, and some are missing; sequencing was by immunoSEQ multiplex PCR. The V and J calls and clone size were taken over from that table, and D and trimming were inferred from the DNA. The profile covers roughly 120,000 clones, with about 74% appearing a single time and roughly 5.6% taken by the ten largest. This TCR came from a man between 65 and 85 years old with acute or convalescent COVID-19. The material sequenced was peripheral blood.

The CDR3 nucleotides read TGTGCCAGCAGCCCAGTGGCAGGGAAGAATGGCTACACCTTC. This sequence encodes CASSPVAGKNGYTF. The chain employs TRBV11-2 and TRBJ1-2, with D tentatively TRBD1 (5 bases). The germline V and J ends were trimmed by 5 bases and 6 bases, with 16 bases remaining between them. The CDR3 is 14 residues long. Per the germline V gene, CDR1 is SGHAT and CDR2 is FQNNGV. The full variable domain, with the rest looked up from reference TRBV11-2 and TRBJ1-2, is EAGVAQSPRYKIIEKRQSVAFWCNPISGHATLYWYQQILGQGPKLLIQFQNNGVVDDSQLPKDRFSAERLKGVDSTLKIQPAKLEDSAVYLCASSPVAGKNGYTFGSGTRLTVV.